The rows below give T cell receptor beta chains drawn from one sample of a study of blood T cells in healthy people across ages. In TCRdb, the 5' RACE reads were re-called with MiXCR into one record per CDR3 protein. The profile shows about 750,000 distinct CDR3 sequences, approximately 55% of them singletons. Sequences were obtained from blood. The receptors shown here come from a man aged 80 or over in good health. Both conserved end residues are part of each CDR3. The D gene is left open where the match is weak. The size field is filled for only some rows; it gives once, few, many or a size class.

CDR3 protein,CDR3 DNA,D gene,clone size,V gene,J gene
CASSSVGCNEQYF,TGCGCCAGCAGCTCGGTAGGATGCAATGAGCAGTACTTC,.,once,TRBV5-1,TRBJ2-5
CASSWTGTKETQYF,TGTGCCAGCAGTTGGACAGGGACAAAAGAGACCCAGTACTTC,TRBD1,.,TRBV12-3/TRBV12-4,TRBJ2-5
CATSAGRTDGYTF,TGTGCCACCAGTGCCGGCAGAACCGATGGCTACACCTTC,.,.,TRBV24-1,TRBJ1-2
CASSIWGSDNQPQHF,TGTGCCAGCAGTATTTGGGGGTCCGACAATCAGCCCCAGCATTTT,.,.,TRBV12-3/TRBV12-4,TRBJ1-5
CSASAGEATDTQYF,TGCAGTGCTAGCGCGGGAGAGGCCACAGATACGCAGTATTTT,TRBD2,.,TRBV20-1,TRBJ2-3
CASSLGQGVSEQYF,TGTGCCAGCAGTTTAGGACAGGGGGTTAGCGAGCAGTACTTC,TRBD1,.,TRBV28,TRBJ2-7
CASRGQGEPQETQYF,TGTGCCAGCAGGGGACAAGGAGAGCCCCAAGAGACCCAGTACTTC,.,.,TRBV2,TRBJ2-5
CASSPGLAGPYEQYF,TGCGCCAGCAGCCCCGGACTAGCGGGTCCCTACGAGCAGTACTTC,TRBD2,many,TRBV5-1,TRBJ2-7
CASSYSYGQYF,TGTGCCAGCAGCTACTCCTACGGGCAGTACTTC,.,.,TRBV7-9,TRBJ2-7
CASSLRTAPGYGYTF,TGTGCCAGCAGCTTGAGGACAGCTCCGGGCTATGGCTACACCTTC,.,.,TRBV5-5,TRBJ1-2
CSAIARPPGWQFF,TGCAGTGCTATAGCACGACCCCCTGGATGGCAGTTCTTC,.,.,TRBV20-1,TRBJ2-1
CATSRDAQGNNSPLHF,TGTGCCACCAGCAGAGATGCACAGGGTAATAATTCACCCCTCCACTTT,.,.,TRBV15,TRBJ1-6
CASSYPTVGLSEQYF,TGTGCCAGCAGTTACCCCACAGTCGGACTTTCGGAGCAGTACTTC,.,.,TRBV6-2/TRBV6-3,TRBJ2-5
CASSPSSLPSSYNEQFF,TGTGCCAGCAGCCCCTCCTCCCTACCCAGCTCCTACAATGAGCAGTTCTTC,.,.,TRBV9,TRBJ2-1
CSATEDALPGPQHF,TGCAGTGCTACCGAGGACGCCCTCCCCGGGCCCCAGCATTTT,.,.,TRBV20-1,TRBJ1-5
CASSTPPALQETQYF,TGTGCCAGCAGTACCCCCCCAGCGCTCCAAGAGACCCAGTACTTC,.,.,TRBV6-6,TRBJ2-5
CASTFSYEQYF,TGTGCCAGTACTTTCTCCTACGAGCAGTACTTC,.,many,TRBV2,TRBJ2-7
CASSRGGYRTYEQYF,TGTGCCAGCAGCCGAGGCGGGTACCGAACCTACGAGCAGTACTTC,.,few,TRBV3-1,TRBJ2-7
CASSLGGPNQFSEQFF,TGTGCCAGCAGTTTAGGAGGGCCCAACCAATTCTCTGAGCAGTTCTTC,.,.,TRBV27,TRBJ2-1
CATSRVGMQGAYGYTF,TGTGCCACCAGCAGAGTGGGAATGCAGGGGGCCTATGGCTACACCTTC,TRBD1,few,TRBV15,TRBJ1-2
CASSQFPEGYTF,TGTGCCAGCAGCCAATTCCCCGAAGGCTACACCTTC,.,.,TRBV7-2,TRBJ1-2
CASSPPEGGVRRKFF,TGTGCCAGCTCACCACCGGAGGGAGGCGTCAGGAGAAAGTTCTTC,.,.,TRBV18,TRBJ2-1
CASSSEGGTYEQYF,TGTGCCAGCAGCTCCGAAGGCGGAACCTACGAGCAGTACTTC,.,.,TRBV7-6,TRBJ2-7
CASSFKGDGDEQYF,TGCGCCAGCAGCTTTAAAGGGGATGGGGACGAGCAGTACTTC,.,few,TRBV5-1,TRBJ2-7
CASSPGSSGRGSYNEQYF,TGTGCCAGCAGCCCTGGGTCTAGCGGGAGGGGCTCCTACAATGAGCAGTACTTC,TRBD2,once,TRBV3-1,TRBJ2-7
CASSAPASYFDEQFF,TGTGCCAGCAGCGCCCCGGCTAGCTATTTCGATGAGCAGTTCTTC,.,.,TRBV9,TRBJ2-1
CSAREPQETQYF,TGCAGTGCCCGAGAGCCTCAAGAGACCCAGTACTTC,.,few,TRBV20-1,TRBJ2-5
CASNRELAKNIQYF,TGTGCCAGCAATCGGGAGTTAGCCAAAAACATTCAGTACTTC,.,few,TRBV2,TRBJ2-4
CASTISGTANEKLFF,TGTGCCAGTACAATATCAGGCACGGCTAATGAAAAACTGTTTTTT,.,.,TRBV2,TRBJ1-4
CASVGRGPNWGAAKNIQYF,TGTGCCAGCGTGGGGCGCGGGCCCAATTGGGGGGCCGCCAAAAACATTCAGTACTTC,.,few,TRBV27,TRBJ2-4
CATSGEGLAGNSYNEQFF,TGTGCCACCAGTGGCGAAGGACTAGCGGGTAACTCCTACAATGAGCAGTTCTTC,TRBD2,.,TRBV24-1,TRBJ2-1
CASSPLDSGNTEAFF,TGTGCCAGCTCACCACTCGACAGCGGGAACACTGAAGCTTTCTTT,.,.,TRBV18,TRBJ1-1
CASSEGRSRDGYTF,TGTGCCAGCAGTGAAGGGAGGAGTAGGGATGGCTACACCTTC,.,few,TRBV25-1,TRBJ1-2
CATSDFYNEQYF,TGTGCCACCAGTGATTTTTACAATGAGCAGTACTTC,.,.,TRBV24-1,TRBJ2-5
CASSALLAGGSERFF,TGTGCCAGCAGCGCTCTTTTAGCGGGAGGGAGTGAGCGGTTCTTC,TRBD2,.,TRBV2,TRBJ2-1
CASSPLGTSGSLQETQYF,TGTGCCAGCAGTCCTCTCGGGACTAGCGGGAGTCTCCAAGAGACCCAGTACTTC,TRBD2,.,TRBV27,TRBJ2-5